This T cell receptor (beta chain) came from a study of CD8+ T cells in alopecia areata. It was cDNA, reverse transcribed from extracted RNA, that served as the sequencing template. The table came from immunoSEQ multiplex PCR; TCRdb's copy has only in-frame clones and leaves some out. This sample carries 200,000 to 300,000 clones, none of them present only once. Separation of pooled cutaneous lymph node cells was by sorting with CD4, CD8alpha, NKG2D, NKG2ACE and other markers. About this clone: Germline and genes: mouse. The read ends 3 residues shy of where the CDR3 ends; the end is completed using the germline J gene.

Germline CDR1 reads NSHNY; CDR2 reads SYGAGN. V was shortened by 1 base and J by 8 bases, with 7 bases between the two germline ends. The CDR3 sequence is 13 residues long. Material for sequencing was CD4+ T cells sorted from a lymph node. The receptor comes from a C3H/HeJ mouse with alopecia areata. MHC haplotype of the mouse line: H2-k. J is TRBJ1-6 and V is TRBV13-1; no definite D call. TRBJ1-6 is assigned to the ORF class and has an uncertain function. CDR3 bases read: TGTGCCAGCAGTGATTCTGGGGATTCGCCC. It encodes CASSDSGDSP. The CDR3, in full, reads CASSDSGDSPLYF.